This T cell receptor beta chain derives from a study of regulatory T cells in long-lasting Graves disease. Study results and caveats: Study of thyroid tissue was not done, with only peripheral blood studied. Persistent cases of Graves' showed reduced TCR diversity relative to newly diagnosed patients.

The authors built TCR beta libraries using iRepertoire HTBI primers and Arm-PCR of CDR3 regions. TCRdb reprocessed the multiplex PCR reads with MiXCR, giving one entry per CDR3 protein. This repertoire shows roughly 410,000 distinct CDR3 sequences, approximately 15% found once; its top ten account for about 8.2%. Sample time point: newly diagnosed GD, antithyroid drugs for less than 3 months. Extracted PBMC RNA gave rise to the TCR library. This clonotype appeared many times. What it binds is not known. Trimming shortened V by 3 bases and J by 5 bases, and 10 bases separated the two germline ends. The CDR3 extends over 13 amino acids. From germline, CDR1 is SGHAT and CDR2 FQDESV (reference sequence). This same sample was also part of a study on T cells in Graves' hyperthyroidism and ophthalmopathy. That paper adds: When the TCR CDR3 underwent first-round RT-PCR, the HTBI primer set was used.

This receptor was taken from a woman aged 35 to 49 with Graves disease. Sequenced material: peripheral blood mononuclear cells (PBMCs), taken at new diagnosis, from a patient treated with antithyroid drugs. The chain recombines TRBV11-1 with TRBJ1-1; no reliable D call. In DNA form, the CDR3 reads TGTGCCAGCAGCTTCCTGGGGAGTACTGAAGCTTTCTTT. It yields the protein CASSFLGSTEAFF.